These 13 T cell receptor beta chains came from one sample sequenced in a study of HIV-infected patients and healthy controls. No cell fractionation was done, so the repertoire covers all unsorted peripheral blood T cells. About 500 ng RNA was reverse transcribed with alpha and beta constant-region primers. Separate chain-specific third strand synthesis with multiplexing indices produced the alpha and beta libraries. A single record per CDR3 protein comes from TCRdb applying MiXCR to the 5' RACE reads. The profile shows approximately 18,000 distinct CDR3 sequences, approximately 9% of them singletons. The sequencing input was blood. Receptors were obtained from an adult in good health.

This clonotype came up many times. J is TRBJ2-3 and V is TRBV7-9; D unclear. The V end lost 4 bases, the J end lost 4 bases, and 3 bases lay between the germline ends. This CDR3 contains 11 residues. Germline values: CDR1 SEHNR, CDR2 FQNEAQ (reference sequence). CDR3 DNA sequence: TGTGCCAGCAGCTACGCAGATACGCAGTATTTT. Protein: CASSYADTQYF.

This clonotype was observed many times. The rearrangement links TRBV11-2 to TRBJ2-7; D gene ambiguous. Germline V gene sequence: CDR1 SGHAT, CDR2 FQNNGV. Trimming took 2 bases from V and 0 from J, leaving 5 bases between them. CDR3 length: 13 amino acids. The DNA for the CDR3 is TGTGCCAGCAGCTTACGACTCTCCTACGAGCAGTACTTC. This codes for CASSLRLSYEQYF.

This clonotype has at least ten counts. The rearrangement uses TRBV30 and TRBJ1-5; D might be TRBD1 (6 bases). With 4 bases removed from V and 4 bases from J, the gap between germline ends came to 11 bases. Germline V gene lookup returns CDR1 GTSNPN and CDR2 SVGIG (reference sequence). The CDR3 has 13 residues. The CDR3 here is CAWTGQSNQPQHF. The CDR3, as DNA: TGTGCCTGGACGGGACAATCAAATCAGCCCCAGCATTTT.

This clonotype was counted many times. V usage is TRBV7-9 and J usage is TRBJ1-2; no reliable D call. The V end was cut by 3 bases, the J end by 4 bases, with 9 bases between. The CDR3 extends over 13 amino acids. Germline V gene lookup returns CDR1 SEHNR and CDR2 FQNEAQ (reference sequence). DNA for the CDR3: TGTGCCAGCAGCTTGGCTGGAAGCTATGGCTACACCTTC. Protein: CASSLAGSYGYTF.

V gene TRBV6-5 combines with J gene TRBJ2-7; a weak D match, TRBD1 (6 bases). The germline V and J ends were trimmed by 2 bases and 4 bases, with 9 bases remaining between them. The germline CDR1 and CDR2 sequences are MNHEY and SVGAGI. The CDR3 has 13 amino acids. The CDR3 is CASSYGDTYEQYF. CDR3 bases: TGTGCCAGCAGTTACGGGGACACGTACGAGCAGTACTTC.

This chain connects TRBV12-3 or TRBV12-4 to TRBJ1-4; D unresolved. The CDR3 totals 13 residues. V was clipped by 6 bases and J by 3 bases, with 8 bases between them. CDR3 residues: CASSGRPNEKLFF. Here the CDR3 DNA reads TGTGCCAGCAGCGGGCGTCCTAATGAAAAACTGTTTTTT.

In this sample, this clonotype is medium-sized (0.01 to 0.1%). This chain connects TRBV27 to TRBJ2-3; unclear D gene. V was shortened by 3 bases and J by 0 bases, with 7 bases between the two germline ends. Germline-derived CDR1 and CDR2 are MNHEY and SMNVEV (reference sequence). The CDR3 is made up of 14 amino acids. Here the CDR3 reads CASSFLGSTDTQYF. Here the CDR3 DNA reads TGTGCCAGCAGTTTCCTGGGTAGCACAGATACGCAGTATTTT.

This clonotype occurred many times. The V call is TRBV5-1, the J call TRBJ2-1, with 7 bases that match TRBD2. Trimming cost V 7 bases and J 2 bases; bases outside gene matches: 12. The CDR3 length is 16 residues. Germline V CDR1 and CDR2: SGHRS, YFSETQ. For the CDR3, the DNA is TGCGCCAGCGGAGAGTATGACAGCGGGGCCTACAATGAGCAGTTCTTC. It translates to CASGEYDSGAYNEQFF.

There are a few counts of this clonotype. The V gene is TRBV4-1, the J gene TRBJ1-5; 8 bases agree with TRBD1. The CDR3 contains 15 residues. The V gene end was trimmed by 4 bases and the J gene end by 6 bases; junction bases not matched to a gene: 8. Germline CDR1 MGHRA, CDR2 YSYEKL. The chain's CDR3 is CASSLNQGAGQPQHF. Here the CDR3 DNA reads TGCGCCAGCAGCCTCAACCAGGGGGCAGGTCAGCCCCAGCATTTT.

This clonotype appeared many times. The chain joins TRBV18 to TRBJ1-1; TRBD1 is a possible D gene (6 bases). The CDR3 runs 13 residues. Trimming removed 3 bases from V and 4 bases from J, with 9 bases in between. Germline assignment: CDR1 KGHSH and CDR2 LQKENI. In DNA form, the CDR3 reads TGTGCCAGCTCACCTTCGGGGGCCACTGAAGCTTTCTTT. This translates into CASSPSGATEAFF.

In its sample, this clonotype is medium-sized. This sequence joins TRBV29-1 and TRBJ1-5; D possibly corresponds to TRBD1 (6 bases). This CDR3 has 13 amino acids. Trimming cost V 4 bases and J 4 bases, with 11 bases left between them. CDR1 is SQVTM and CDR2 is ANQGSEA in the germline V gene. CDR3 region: CSVAQGLNQPQHF. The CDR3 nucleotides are TGCAGCGTTGCACAGGGTCTTAATCAGCCCCAGCATTTT.

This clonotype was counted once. Here the CDR3 reads CASSAQERAGANVLTF. CDR3 DNA: TGTGCCAGCTCAGCTCAGGAGAGGGCCGGGGCCAACGTCCTGACTTTC. The chain uses TRBV18 and TRBJ2-6; a possible D gene is TRBD2 (5 bases). Trimming took off 5 bases at V and 4 bases at J, with 15 bases between the two ends. There are 16 residues in the CDR3. The germline V gene has CDR1 KGHSH and CDR2 LQKENI.

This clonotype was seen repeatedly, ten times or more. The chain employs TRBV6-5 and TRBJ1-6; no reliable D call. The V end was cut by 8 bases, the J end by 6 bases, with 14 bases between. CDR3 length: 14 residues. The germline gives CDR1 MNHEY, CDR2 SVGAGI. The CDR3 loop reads CASRPSPVNSPLHF. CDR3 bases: TGTGCCAGCCGACCCAGCCCAGTTAATTCACCCCTCCACTTT.